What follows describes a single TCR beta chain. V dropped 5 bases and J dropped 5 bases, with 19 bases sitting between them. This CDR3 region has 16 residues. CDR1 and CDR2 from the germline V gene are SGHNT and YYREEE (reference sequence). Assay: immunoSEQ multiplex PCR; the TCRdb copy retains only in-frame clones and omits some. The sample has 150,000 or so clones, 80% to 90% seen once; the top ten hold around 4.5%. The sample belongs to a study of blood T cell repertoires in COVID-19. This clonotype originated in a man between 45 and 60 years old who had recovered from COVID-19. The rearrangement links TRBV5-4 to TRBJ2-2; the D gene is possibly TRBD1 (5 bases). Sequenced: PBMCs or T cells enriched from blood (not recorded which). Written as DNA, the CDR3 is TGTGCCAGCAGAGATGACAGTGGCTTTGGGACCGGGGAGCTGTTTTTT. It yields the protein CASRDDSGFGTGELFF.